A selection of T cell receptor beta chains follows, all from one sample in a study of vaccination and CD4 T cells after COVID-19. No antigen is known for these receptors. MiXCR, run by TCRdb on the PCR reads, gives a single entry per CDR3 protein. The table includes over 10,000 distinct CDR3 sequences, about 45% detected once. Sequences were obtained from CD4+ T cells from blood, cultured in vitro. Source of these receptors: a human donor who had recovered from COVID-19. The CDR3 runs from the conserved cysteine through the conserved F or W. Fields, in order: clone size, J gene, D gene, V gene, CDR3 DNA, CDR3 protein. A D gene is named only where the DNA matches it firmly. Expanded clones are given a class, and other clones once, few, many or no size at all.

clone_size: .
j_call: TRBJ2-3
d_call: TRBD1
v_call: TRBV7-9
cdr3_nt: TGTGCCAGCAGCCCCGGACAGGGCCTTTTGGATACGCAGTATTTT
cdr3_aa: CASSPGQGLLDTQYF

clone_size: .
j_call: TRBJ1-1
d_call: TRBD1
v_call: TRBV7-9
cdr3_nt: TGTGCCAGCAGCTTAGCTCGTTTCGGGACAGGCTCAAGGGGCACTGAAGCTTTCTTT
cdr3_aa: CASSLARFGTGSRGTEAFF

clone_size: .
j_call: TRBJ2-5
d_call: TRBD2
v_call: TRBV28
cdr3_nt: TGTGCCAGCAGTTTATTAGCGGGAGGGGGAGAGACCCAGTACTTC
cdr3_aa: CASSLLAGGGETQYF

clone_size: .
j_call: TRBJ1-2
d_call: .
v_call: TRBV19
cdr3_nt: TGTGCCAGTAGCTTTGCAGGGCGCAGCGAAATTAACTATGGCTACACCTTC
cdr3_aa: CASSFAGRSEINYGYTF

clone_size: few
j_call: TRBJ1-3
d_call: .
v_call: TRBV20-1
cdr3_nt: TGCAGTGCTAGAGATCCGAAGACCGGAAACACCATATATTTT
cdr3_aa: CSARDPKTGNTIYF

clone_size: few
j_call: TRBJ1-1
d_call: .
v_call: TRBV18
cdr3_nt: TGTGCCAGCTCACCACCGGGAGGGCCCACTGAAGCTTTCTTT
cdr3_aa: CASSPPGGPTEAFF

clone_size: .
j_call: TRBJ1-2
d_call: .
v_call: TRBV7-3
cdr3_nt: TGTGCCAGCAGCTTAACCGGAGTCGAGGGGGGCTACACCTTC
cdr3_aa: CASSLTGVEGGYTF

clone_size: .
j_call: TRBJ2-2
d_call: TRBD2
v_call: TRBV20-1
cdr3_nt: TGCAGTGCTAGAGATGCGGGAGGGCCGGGGACCGGGGAGCTGTTTTTT
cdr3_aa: CSARDAGGPGTGELFF

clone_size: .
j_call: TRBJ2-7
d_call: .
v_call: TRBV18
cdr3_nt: TGTGCCAGCTCCCGAGGACAGGAGGGGTACGAGCAGTACTTC
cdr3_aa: CASSRGQEGYEQYF

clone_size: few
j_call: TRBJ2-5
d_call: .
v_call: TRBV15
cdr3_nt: TGTGCCACCAGCAGAGAACGGGCCAGGGGAGAGACCCAGTACTTC
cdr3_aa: CATSRERARGETQYF

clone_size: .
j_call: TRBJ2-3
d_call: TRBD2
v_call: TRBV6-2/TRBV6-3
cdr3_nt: TGTGCCAGCACCCAAGGCGGGGGGATTACGCAGTATTTT
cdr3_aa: CASTQGGGITQYF

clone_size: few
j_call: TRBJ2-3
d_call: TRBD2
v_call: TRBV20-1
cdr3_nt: TGCAGTGCTAGAAGGCTAGCGGTTGGGCCAGATACGCAGTATTTT
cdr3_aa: CSARRLAVGPDTQYF

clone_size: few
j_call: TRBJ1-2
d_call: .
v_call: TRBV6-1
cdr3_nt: TGTGCCAGTTCCTCAAGTCAGGGTAACTATGGCTACACCTTC
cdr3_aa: CASSSSQGNYGYTF

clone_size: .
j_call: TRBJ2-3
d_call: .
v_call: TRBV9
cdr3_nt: TGTGCCAGCAGCGTTCAGGGAGACTTCACAGATACGCAGTATTTT
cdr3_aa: CASSVQGDFTDTQYF

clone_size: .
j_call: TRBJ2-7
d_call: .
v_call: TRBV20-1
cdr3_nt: TGCAGTGCAATTACAGGGGCGGGACACGAGCAGTACTTC
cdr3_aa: CSAITGAGHEQYF

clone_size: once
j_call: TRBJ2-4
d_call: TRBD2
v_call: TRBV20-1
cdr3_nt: TGCAGTGCTGTCCGGGGACTAGCGGGAGCGGGCGCGGACATTCAGTACTTC
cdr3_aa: CSAVRGLAGAGADIQYF

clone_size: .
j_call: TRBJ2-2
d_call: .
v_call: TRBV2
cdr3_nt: TGTGCCAGCGCCCTCCTTGTAGCGAACACCGGGGAGCTGTTTTTT
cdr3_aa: CASALLVANTGELFF

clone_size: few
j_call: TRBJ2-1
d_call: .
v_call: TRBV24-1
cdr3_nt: TGTGCCACCAGGGCCTCAGACGGTACCTACAATGAGCAGTTCTTC
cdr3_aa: CATRASDGTYNEQFF

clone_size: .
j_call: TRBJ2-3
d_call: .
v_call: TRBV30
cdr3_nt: TGTGCCCGAGTCGGGATACAAGGCTCAGATACGCAGTATTTT
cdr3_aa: CARVGIQGSDTQYF

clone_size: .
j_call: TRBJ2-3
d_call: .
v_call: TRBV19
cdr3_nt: TGTGCCGTTGGGGGACTGCCCGCAGATACGCAGTATTTT
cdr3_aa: CAVGGLPADTQYF

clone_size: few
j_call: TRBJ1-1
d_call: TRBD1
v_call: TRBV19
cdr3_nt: TGTGCCAGTAGTATAACAGGGGGCGCCGTAGGAGCTTTCTTT
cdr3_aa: CASSITGGAVGAFF

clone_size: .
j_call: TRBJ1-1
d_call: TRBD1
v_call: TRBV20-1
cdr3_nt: TGCAGTGCTACCAGACCCCTAATCTGGACAGGGCAAACACTGAACACTGAAGCTTTCTTT
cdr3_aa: CSATRPLIWTGQTLNTEAFF

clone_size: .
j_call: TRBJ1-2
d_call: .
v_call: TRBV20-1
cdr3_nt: TGCAGTGCTAGAGATCGGCAGGGTGACTATGGCTACACCTTC
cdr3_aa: CSARDRQGDYGYTF

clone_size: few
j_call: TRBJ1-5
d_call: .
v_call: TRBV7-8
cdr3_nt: TGTGCCAGCAGCGGAGCGACCGAATATAGCAATCAGCCCCAGCATTTT
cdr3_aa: CASSGATEYSNQPQHF